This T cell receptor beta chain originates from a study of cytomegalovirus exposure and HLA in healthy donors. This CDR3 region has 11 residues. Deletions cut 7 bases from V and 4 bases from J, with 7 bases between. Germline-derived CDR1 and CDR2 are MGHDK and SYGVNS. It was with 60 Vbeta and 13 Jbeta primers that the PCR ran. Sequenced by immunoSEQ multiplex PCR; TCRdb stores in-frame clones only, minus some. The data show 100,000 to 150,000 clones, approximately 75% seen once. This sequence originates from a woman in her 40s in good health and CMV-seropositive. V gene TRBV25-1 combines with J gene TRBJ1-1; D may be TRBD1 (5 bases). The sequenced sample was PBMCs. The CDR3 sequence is CASTRGTEAFF. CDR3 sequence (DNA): TGTGCCAGCACTAGGGGCACTGAAGCTTTCTTT. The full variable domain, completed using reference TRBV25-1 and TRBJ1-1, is EADIYQTPRYLVIGTGKKITLECSQTMGHDKMYWYQQDPGMELHLIHYSYGVNSTEKGDLSSESTVSRIRTEHFPLTLESARPSHTSQYLCASTRGTEAFFGQGTRLTVV.